The present T cell receptor (beta chain) was sequenced within a study of beta chain features in type 1 diabetes. General observations from the study: Moderate yet significant TCRB CDR3 shortening was seen in Type 1 diabetes patients in all four CD4+ subsets.

The CDR3 runs to 14 residues. V lost 3 bases and J lost 0, with 8 bases in between. The V gene's germline CDR1 is SEHNR and CDR2 FQNEAQ (reference sequence). Purities in excess of 95% were seen in all sorted populations. On this clone: Its antigen is unknown.

Investigators reverse transcribed all isolated RNA, so they sequenced expressed TCRB transcripts. About 3.57 million reads per sample on average were obtained from naive, central memory and regulatory T cell samples. TCRdb's table, derived via immunoSEQ multiplex PCR, lists solely in-frame clones and lacks some. The table has around 300,000 clones, roughly 15% seen once. The material sequenced was naive CD4+ T cells from blood. The clonotype originates from a man aged 18 to 30 with type 1 diabetes. The gene calls are TRBV7-9 and TRBJ1-2; D unresolved. CDR3 DNA sequence: TGTGCCAGCAGCTTCCTTACTTCTAACTATGGCTACACCTTC. It specifies CASSFLTSNYGYTF.